This TCR beta chain was captured in a study of PD-1 blockade in classical Hodgkin lymphoma. General study findings and limits: When set against healthy donors, newly diagnosed patients were reported to show lower baseline TCR diversity.

Repertoires were generated with immunoSEQ multiplex PCR, while TCRdb's copy carries only in-frame clones and drops some. The sample contains 25,000 to 35,000 clones, 90% to 95% of which appear only once. Time point specified: newly diagnosed, previously untreated cHL patient sample. The V gene's germline CDR1 is KGHSH and CDR2 LQKENI. V gave up 3 bases and J gave up 3 bases, with 7 bases separating them. The CDR3 runs to 13 residues. With regard to this clone: The antigen is unknown.

What was sequenced was peripheral blood mononuclear cells (PBMCs). The receptor was derived from a human donor with classical Hodgkin lymphoma. This rearrangement joins TRBV18 to TRBJ2-3; no clear D. Here the CDR3 reads CASSPRLTDTQYF. CDR3 in DNA: TGTGCCAGCTCACCTCGGTTGACAGATACGCAGTATTTT. Drawing the rest from reference TRBV18 and TRBJ2-3, the complete variable domain is NAGVMQNPRHLVRRRGQEARLRCSPMKGHSHVYWYRQLPEEGLKFMVYLQKENIIDESGMPKERFSAEFPKEGPSILRIQQVVRGDSAAYFCASSPRLTDTQYFGPGTRLTVL.